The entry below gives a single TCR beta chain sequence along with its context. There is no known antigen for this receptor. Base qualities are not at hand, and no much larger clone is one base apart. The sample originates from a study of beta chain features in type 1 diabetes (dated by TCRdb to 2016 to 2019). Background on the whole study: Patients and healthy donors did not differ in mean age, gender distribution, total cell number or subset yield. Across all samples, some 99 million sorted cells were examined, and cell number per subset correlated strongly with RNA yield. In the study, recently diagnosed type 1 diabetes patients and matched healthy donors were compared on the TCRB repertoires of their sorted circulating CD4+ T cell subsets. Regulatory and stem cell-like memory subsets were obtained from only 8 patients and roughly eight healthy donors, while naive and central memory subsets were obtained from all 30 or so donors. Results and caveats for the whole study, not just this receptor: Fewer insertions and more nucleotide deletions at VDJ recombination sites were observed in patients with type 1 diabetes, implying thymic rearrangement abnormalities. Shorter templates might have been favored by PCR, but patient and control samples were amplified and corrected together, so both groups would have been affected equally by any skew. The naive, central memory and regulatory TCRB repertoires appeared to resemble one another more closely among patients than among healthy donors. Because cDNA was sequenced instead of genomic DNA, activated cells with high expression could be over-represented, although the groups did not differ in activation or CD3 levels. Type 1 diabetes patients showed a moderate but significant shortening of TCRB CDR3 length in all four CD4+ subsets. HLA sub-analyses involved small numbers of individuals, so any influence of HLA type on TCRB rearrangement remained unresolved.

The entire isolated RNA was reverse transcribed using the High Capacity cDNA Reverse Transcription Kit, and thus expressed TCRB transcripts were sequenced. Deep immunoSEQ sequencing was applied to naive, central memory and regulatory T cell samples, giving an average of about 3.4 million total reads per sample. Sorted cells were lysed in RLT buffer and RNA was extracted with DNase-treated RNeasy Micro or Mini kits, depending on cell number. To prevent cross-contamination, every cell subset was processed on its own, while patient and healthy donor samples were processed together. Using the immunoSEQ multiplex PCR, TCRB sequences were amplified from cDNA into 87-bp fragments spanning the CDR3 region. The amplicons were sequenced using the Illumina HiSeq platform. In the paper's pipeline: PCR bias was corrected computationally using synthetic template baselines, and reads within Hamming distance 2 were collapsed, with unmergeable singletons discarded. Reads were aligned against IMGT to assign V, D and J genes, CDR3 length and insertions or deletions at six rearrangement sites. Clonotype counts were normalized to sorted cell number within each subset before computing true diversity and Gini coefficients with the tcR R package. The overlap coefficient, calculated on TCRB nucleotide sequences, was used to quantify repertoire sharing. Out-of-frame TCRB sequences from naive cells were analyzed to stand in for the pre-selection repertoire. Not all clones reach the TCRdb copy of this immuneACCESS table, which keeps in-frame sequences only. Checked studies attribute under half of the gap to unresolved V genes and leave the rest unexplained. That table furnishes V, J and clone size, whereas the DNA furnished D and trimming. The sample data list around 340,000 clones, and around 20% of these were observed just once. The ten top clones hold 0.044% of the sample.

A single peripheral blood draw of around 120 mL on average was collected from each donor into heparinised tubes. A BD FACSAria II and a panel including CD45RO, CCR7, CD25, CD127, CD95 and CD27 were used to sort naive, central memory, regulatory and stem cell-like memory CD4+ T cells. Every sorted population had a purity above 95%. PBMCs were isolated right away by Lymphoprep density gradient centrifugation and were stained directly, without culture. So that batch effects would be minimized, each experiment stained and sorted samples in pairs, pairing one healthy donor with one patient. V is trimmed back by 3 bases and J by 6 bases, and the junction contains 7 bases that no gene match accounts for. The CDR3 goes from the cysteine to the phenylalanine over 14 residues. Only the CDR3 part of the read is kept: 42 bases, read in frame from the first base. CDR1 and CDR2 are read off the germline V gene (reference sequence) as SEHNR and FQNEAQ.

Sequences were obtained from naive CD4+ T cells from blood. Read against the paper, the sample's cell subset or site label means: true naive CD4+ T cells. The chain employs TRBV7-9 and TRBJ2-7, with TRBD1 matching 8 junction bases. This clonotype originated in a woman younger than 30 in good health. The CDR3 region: CASSFGQGAVEQYF. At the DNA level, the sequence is TGTGCCAGCAGCTTTGGGCAGGGGGCGGTCGAGCAGTACTTC. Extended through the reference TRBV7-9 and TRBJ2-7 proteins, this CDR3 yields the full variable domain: DTGVSQNPRHKITKRGQNVTFRCDPISEHNRLYWYRQTLGQGPEFLTYFQNEAQLEKSRLLSDRFSAERPKGSFSTLEIQRTEQGDSAMYLCASSFGQGAVEQYFGPGTRLTVT.